The present T cell receptor (beta chain) was sequenced within a study of shared clonotypes between healthy human individuals. Study at large: Researchers assigned three CD4 naive, three CD4 memory, two CD8 naive and one CD8 memory plate to each donor. Study results and caveats: Among donors, sharing of clonotypes was expected to be affected by sequencing depth.

On this clone: Its specificity is unknown.

Profiling relied on immunoSEQ multiplex PCR, and the TCRdb table lists in-frame clones only, not all of them. Among roughly 2,300,000 clones, around 90% were seen once, and the ten largest hold 0.37%. With 6 bases removed from V and 3 bases from J, the gap between germline ends came to 12 bases. This CDR3 contains 13 residues. Germline V gene sequence: CDR1 MDHEN, CDR2 SYDVKM. What was sequenced was naive CD4+ T cells from PBMCs. Subset: CD45RA+ positively selected. The J gene is TRBJ2-7, the V gene TRBV28; D is undetermined. This TCR was sampled from a man aged 18 to 30 in good health. Some clones in this sample may be carry-over from other donors' samples. CDR3 bases: TGTGCCAGCAGCGGCTCTTTAGTCTACGAGCAGTACTTC. This translates into CASSGSLVYEQYF.